This TCR beta chain was sequenced for a study of Tregs in tolerant kidney transplant recipients. TCRdb keeps only in-frame clones here, not all; method: immunoSEQ multiplex PCR. The data show around 50,000 clones, about 90% seen once. Germline V lookup: CDR1 SQVTM, CDR2 ANQGSEA. Trimming pared 5 bases from V and 2 bases from J, leaving 13 bases between. CDR3 size: 15 residues. Mixed chimerism was transient after nonmyeloablative marrow transplants from related graft donors. CD4+CD25+CD127- Tregs, CD4+CD25- non-Tregs, CD4 and CD8 cells were sorted. This rearrangement joins TRBV29-1 to TRBJ2-6; D may be TRBD1 (6 bases). Sequenced here: CD8+ T cells from blood (PBMCs), sampled 24 months after the transplant. The sequence was collected from a human patient who received a combined kidney and bone marrow transplant. Some T cells may originate from the graft donor. The CDR3, as DNA: TGCAGCGTTACAGGGAAGGGACCTGGGGCCAACGTCCTGACTTTC. This gives the protein CSVTGKGPGANVLTF.